This T cell receptor beta chain was recovered during a study of T-cell memory formation after mild COVID-19. General observations from the study: Contracting CD8+ clones were enriched in EMRA, CD4+ mainly in CM and EM.

The CDR3 extends over 17 amino acids. CDR1 and CDR2 (germline): SGHRS, YFSETQ. The V and J ends lost 3 bases and 0 bases respectively, with 13 bases between them. To note about this clonotype: Its antigen is unknown.

TCRalpha and TCRbeta libraries used 5'RACE with constant-segment primers and UMIs. TCRdb ran MiXCR on the 5' RACE reads and lists one entry per CDR3 protein. The sample shows approximately 500,000 distinct CDR3 sequences, 20% to 25% of them seen only once. This chain uses TRBV5-1 with TRBJ1-6; weak D call: TRBD1 (5 bases). The sequence came from an adult woman who had mild COVID-19 (a few samples of this study predate the infection). Cell type and time point are not known. Sequencing input: PBMCs or a T cell subset sorted from them (not recorded which). CDR3 bases: TGCGCCAGCAGCTCTTCTGCAGGGAGCTCCTATAATTCACCCCTCCACTTT. Translating gives CASSSSAGSSYNSPLHF.